This TCR beta chain was obtained from a study of immune evolution from preneoplasia to lung adenocarcinoma. Study background: HLA loss of heterozygosity: about 7% AIS, 15% MIA, around 33% ADC, none AAH. Broader study findings: Normal lung had the highest top T cell clone frequencies. Later-stage lesions appeared to have more T cells, more diversity, less clonality. T cell clonality was higher in KRAS-mutant than EGFR-mutant or wild-type nodules.

Concerning this clone itself: Its target is unknown.

Method: immunoSEQ multiplex PCR; TCRdb's copy keeps in-frame clones and lacks some. The sample shows about 8,400 clones, 65% to 90% of them seen only once. The germline gives CDR1 SGHVS, CDR2 FQNEAQ. The CDR3 is made up of 16 amino acids. Trimming removed 4 bases from V and 11 bases from J; junction bases left unmatched: 11. The TCR comes from a person aged 45-60 years with lung adenocarcinoma. The chain couples TRBV7-8 to TRBJ1-6, with 10 nucleotides matching TRBD1. The sequenced sample was FFPE invasive lung adenocarcinoma tissue. CDR3 sequence (DNA): TGTGCCAGCAGCTCCACCCCGGGACAGGGGACTGCACCCCTCCACTTT. Protein sequence: CASSSTPGQGTAPLHF.